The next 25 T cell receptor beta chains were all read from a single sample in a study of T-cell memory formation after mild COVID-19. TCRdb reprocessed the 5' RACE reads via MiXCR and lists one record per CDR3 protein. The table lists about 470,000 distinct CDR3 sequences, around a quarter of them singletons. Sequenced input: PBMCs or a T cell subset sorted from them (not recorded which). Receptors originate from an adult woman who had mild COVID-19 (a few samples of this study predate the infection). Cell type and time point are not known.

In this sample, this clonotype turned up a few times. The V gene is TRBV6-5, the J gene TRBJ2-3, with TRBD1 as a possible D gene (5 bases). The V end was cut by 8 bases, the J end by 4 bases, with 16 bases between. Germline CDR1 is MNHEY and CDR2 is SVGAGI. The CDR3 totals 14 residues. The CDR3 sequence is CASSYGRASDTQYF. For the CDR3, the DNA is TGTGCCAGCTCCTATGGCAGGGCGTCAGATACGCAGTATTTT.

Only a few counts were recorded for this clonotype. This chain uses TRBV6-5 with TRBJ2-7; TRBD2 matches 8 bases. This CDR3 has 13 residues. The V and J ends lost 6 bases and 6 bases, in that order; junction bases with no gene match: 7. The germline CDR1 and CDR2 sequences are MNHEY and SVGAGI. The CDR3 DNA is TGTGCCAGCAGCCGGGAGGGCCTGCTCGAGCAGTACTTC. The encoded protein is CASSREGLLEQYF.

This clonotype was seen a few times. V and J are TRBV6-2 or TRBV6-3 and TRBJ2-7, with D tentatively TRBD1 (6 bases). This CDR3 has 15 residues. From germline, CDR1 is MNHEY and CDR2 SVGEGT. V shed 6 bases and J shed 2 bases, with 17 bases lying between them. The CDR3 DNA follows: TGTGCCAGCAGCCCGCCGCCAACAGGGACCTACGAGCAGTACTTC. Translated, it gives CASSPPPTGTYEQYF.

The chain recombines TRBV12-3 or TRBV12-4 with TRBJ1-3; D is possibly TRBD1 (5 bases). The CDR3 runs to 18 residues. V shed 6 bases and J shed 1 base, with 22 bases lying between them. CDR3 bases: TGTGCCAGCAGCCAGTTTAGGCAGGGAGTTCTTTCTGGAAACACCATATATTTT. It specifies CASSQFRQGVLSGNTIYF.

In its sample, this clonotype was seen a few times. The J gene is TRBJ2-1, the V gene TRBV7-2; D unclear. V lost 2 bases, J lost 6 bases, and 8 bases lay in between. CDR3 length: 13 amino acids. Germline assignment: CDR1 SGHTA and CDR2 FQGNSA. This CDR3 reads CASSLLVINEQFF. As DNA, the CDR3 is TGTGCCAGCAGCTTACTAGTCATCAATGAGCAGTTCTTC. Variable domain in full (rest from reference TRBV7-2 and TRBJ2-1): GAGVSQSPSNKVTEKGKDVELRCDPISGHTALYWYRQSLGQGLEFLIYFQGNSAPDKSGLPSDRFSAERTGGSVSTLTIQRTQQEDSAVYLCASSLLVINEQFFGPGTRLTVL.

In nucleotides, the CDR3 is TGTGCCAGCTCACCGGGGAGCCTGGGTGAAAAACTGTTTTTT. Translating gives CASSPGSLGEKLFF. The rearrangement joins TRBV18 to TRBJ1-4, with unresolved D. Trimming removed 3 bases from V and 7 bases from J, with 12 bases in between. The CDR3 is 14 residues long. Germline V gives CDR1 KGHSH, CDR2 LQKENI.

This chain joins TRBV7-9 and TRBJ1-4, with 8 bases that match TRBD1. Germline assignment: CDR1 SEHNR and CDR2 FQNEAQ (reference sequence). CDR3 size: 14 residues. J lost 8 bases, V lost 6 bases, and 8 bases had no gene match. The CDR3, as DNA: TGTGCCAGCAGGGGAGACAGGGGAGGGGAAAAACTGTTTTTT. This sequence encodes CASRGDRGGEKLFF.

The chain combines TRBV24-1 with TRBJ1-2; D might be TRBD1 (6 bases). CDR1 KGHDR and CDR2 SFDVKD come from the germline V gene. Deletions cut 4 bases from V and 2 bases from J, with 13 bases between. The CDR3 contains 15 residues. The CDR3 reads CATSEGIQGNYGYTF. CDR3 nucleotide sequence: TGTGCCACCAGTGAGGGAATACAGGGAAACTATGGCTACACCTTC.

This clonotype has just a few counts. The DNA for the CDR3 is TGCAGTGCTATGGGGGTAAAGGAGCAGTTCTTC. Protein product: CSAMGVKEQFF. The V gene is TRBV20-1, the J gene TRBJ2-1; D tentatively reads TRBD1 or TRBD2 (5 bases each). CDR1 DFQATT and CDR2 SNEGSKA come from the germline V gene (reference sequence). The CDR3 spans 11 residues. With 4 bases removed from V and 10 bases from J, the gap between germline ends came to 11 bases.

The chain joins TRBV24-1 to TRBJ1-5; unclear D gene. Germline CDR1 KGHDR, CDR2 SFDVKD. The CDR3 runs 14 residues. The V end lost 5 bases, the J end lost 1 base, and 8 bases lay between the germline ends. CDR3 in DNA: TGTGCCACCAGTGTGGAGGGCAGCAATCAGCCCCAGCATTTT. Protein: CATSVEGSNQPQHF.

The CDR3: CATSEAGTGGNEQFF. The CDR3 nucleotides read TGTGCCACCAGTGAAGCCGGGACAGGGGGCAATGAGCAGTTCTTC. V usage is TRBV24-1 and J usage is TRBJ2-1, with TRBD1 matching 11 bases. This CDR3 region has 15 residues. The germline CDR1 and CDR2 sequences are KGHDR and SFDVKD. The trim removed 4 bases at V and 6 bases at J, leaving 4 bases unmatched.

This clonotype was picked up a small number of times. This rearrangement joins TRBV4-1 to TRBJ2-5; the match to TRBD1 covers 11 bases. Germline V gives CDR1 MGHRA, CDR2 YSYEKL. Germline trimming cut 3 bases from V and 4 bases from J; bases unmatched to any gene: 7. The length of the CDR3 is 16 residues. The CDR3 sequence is CASSHGQGARGETQYF. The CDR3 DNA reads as TGCGCCAGCAGCCACGGACAGGGGGCGAGAGGAGAGACCCAGTACTTC.

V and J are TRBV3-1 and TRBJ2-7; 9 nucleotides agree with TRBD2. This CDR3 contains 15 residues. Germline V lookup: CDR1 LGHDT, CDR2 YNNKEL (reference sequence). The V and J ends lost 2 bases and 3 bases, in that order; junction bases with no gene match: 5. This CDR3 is CASSQPGLANYEQYF. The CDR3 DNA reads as TGTGCCAGCAGCCAACCCGGACTAGCGAACTACGAGCAGTACTTC.

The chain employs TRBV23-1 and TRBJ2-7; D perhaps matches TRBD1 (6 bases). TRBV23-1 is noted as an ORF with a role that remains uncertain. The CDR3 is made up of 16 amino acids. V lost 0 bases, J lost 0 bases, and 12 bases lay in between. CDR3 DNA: TGCGCCAGCAGTCAATCTGATAGACAGGCCTCCTACGAGCAGTACTTC. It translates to CASSQSDRQASYEQYF.

In DNA form, the CDR3 reads TGCGCCAGCCAATCCGCCGGGACCCGGTCCTACAATGAGCAGTTCTTC. This codes for CASQSAGTRSYNEQFF. This chain joins TRBV4-1 and TRBJ2-1; possibly TRBD1 or TRBD2 for D (5 bases each). CDR1 and CDR2 (germline): MGHRA, YSYEKL. The CDR3 contains 16 residues. Trimming took off 8 bases at V and 1 base at J, with 18 bases between the two ends.

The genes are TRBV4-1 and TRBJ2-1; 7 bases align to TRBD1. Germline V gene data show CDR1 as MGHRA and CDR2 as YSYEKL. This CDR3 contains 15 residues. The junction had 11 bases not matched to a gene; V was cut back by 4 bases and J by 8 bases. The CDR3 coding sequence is TGCGCCAGCAGCCCGGGACAGTTTTCTTCGGATGAGCAGTTCTTC. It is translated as CASSPGQFSSDEQFF.

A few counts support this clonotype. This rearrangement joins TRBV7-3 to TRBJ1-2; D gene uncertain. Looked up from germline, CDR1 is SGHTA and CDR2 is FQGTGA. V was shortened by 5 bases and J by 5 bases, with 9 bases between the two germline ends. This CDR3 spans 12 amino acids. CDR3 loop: CASSPCQYGYTF. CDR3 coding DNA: TGTGCCAGCAGCCCCTGCCAGTATGGCTACACCTTC.

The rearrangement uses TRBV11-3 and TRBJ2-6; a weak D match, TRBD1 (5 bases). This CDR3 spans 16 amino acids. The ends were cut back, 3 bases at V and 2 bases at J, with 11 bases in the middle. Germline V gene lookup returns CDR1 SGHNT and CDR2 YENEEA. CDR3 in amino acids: CASSLTVLAGANVLTF. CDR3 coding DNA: TGTGCCAGCAGCTTGACAGTCCTCGCTGGGGCCAACGTCCTGACTTTC.

Here the CDR3 reads CAASGVNTGELFF. The CDR3 DNA reads as TGTGCCGCTAGCGGGGTGAACACCGGGGAGCTGTTTTTT. The V call is TRBV10-3, the J call TRBJ2-2; 9 bases agree with TRBD2. Germline CDR1 is ENHRY and CDR2 is SYGVKD. The CDR3 covers 13 residues. Losses at the gene ends were 11 bases for V and 1 base for J; bases not matched to a gene: 2.

The DNA for the CDR3 is TGTGCCAGCAGTTTAACCGGGACGACTAATGAAAAACTGTTTTTT. It encodes CASSLTGTTNEKLFF. The V and J genes are TRBV12-3 or TRBV12-4 and TRBJ1-4; possibly TRBD1 for D (5 bases). This CDR3 has 15 residues. V dropped 2 bases and J dropped 2 bases, with 9 bases sitting between them.

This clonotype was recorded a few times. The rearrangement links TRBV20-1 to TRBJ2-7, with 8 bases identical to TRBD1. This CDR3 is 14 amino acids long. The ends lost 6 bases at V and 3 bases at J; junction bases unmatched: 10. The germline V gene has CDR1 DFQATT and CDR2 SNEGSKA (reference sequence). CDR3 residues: CSARQGLFGYEQYF. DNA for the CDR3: TGCAGTGCGAGACAGGGGTTATTCGGCTACGAGCAGTACTTC.

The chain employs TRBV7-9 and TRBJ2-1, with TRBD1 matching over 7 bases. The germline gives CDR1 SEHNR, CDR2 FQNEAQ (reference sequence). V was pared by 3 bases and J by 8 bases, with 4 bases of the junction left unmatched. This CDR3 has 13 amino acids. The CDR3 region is CASSLTGRDEQFF. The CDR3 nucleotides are TGTGCCAGCAGCTTGACAGGGCGGGATGAGCAGTTCTTC.

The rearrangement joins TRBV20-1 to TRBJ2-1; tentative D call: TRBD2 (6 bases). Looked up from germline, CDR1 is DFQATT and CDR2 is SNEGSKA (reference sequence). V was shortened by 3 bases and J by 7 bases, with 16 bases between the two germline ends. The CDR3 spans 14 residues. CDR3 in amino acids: CSASPADYLNEQFF. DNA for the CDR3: TGCAGTGCTAGCCCCGCGGACTACCTAAATGAGCAGTTCTTC.

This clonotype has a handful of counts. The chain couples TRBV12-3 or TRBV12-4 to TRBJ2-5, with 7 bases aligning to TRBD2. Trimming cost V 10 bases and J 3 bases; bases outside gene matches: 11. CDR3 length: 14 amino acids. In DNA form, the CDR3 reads TGTGCCACCCGACGGGGGGTAGCGGAAGAGACCCAGTACTTC. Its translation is CATRRGVAEETQYF.

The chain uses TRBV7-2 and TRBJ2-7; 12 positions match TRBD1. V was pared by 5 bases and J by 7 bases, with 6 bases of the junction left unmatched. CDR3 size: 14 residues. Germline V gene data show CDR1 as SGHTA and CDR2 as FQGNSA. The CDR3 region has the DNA TGTGCCAGCAGCGGGGACAGGGGGCTGGGTGAGCAGTACTTC. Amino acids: CASSGDRGLGEQYF.